The T cell receptor beta chain described here comes from a study of T-cell reconstitution after alpha-beta-depleted transplantation in children (TCRdb year 2016). With respect to the entire study: Using TCR repertoire profiling, the study quantitatively followed how T-cell immune reconstitution unfolded in children after TCRalphabeta/CD19-depleted allogeneic hematopoietic cell transplantation.

Preparation of the library involved PCR. Reads for this sample came from an Illumina HiSeq 2500. To normalize quantification of the TCRbeta repertoire, the TCR libraries were built with molecular barcoding that relied on unique molecular identifiers. Through fastp at Q25 and MiXCR, TCRdb rebuilt clones from the public reads, retaining in-frame beta chains. Each entry merges the rows of one CDR3 protein and shows their most common DNA and genes. The sample profile shows about 400,000 distinct CDR3 sequences; 15% to 20% of them were found once. The ten largest make up 29% of the sample. Here is what the overall study found, with its caveats: Apparently early alphabetaT-cell count recovery about two months after transplant reportedly relied on only several hundred rapidly expanded clones derived from non-depleted graft cells. In some patients, the high TCRbeta diversity seen at day 60 was put down to recipient T cells and intrathymic progenitors that had survived conditioning. Over the following months the frequencies of hyperexpanded clones went down, and after one year T-cell counts and TCRbeta diversity were mostly credited to newly produced T cells.

What this sample's treatment or condition label stands for: allogeneic hematopoietic cell transplantation with graft depleted of TCRalphabeta T cells and CD19 B cells. Transplant recipients were children who received TCRalphabeta/CD19-depleted allogeneic hematopoietic cell grafts. Concerning this clonotype: No antigen is known for it. No base quality information exists; no much larger clone differs at one position.

Inclusive of the bounding cysteine and phenylalanine, the CDR3 is 16 residues long. This entry keeps only the CDR3 DNA: 48 bases, framed from base 1. V is shortened by 0 bases, J by 3 bases, and the region joining them spans 16 bases. For CDR1 and CDR2, the germline V gene lists SGHRS and YFSETQ. The sequence derives from a boy younger than two who had a stem cell transplant for Wiskott-Aldrich syndrome, so the T cells may come from the graft donor. The rearranged segments are TRBV5-1 and TRBJ2-7; the D element could tentatively be TRBD1 or TRBD2, as 5 bases agree for each. The sequenced sample was PBMCs, mostly from graft donor cells, obtained 360 days after TCRalphabeta/CD19-depleted stem cell transplant. The CDR3 reads as follows: CASSLAWGRSNYEQYF. The DNA reads TGCGCCAGCAGCTTGGCCTGGGGACGATCCAACTACGAGCAGTACTTC.